These 2 T cell receptor beta chains were all obtained from the same sample, sequenced in a study of CD8 T cells in ankylosing spondylitis. Overall study results and limits: Seemingly distinctive of ankylosing spondylitis blood was a TCR beta motif formed by eight highly homologous variants.

The antigens for these receptors are not known. TCRdb called the 5' RACE reads again in MiXCR, with one record for every CDR3 protein. Here the sample spans about 220,000 distinct CDR3 sequences, 7% to 8% being singletons. The sequenced sample was blood, either unsorted or a sorted T cell fraction (not recorded which). The receptor set was obtained from a male donor with ankylosing spondylitis.

In its sample, this clonotype was seen many times. The chain employs TRBV11-1 and TRBJ2-7, with unresolved D. The germline V gene encodes CDR1 SGHAT and CDR2 FQDESV (reference sequence). The CDR3 is made up of 13 amino acids. V was trimmed by 3 bases and J by 2 bases, leaving 8 bases between them. The CDR3 is CASSLATTYEQYF. In DNA, the CDR3 is TGTGCCAGCAGCTTGGCCACCACCTACGAGCAGTACTTC.

This clonotype was observed at least ten times. J is TRBJ1-1 and V is TRBV29-1, with D hard to call. V lost 5 bases, J lost 0 bases, and 4 bases lay in between. The CDR3 consists of 11 residues. CDR1 is SQVTM, CDR2 ANQGSEA, per germline. CDR3 coding DNA: TGCAGCGTTTCGGTGAACACTGAAGCTTTCTTT. This encodes CSVSVNTEAFF.